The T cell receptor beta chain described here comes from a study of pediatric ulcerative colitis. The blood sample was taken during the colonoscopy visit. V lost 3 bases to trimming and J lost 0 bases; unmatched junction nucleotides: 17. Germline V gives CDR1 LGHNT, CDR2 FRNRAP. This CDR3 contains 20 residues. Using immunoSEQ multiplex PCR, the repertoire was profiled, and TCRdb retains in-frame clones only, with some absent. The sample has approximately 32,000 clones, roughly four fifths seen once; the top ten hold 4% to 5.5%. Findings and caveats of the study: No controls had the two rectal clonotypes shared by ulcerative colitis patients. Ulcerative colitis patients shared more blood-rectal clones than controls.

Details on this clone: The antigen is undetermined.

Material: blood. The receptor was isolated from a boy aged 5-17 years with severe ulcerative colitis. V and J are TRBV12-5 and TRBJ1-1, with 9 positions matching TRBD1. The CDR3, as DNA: TGTGCTAGTGGTTTTGGTACCTCCAGGGACAGGGAGGTTTTGAACACTGAAGCTTTCTTT. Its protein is CASGFGTSRDREVLNTEAFF.